This T cell receptor (beta chain) emerged from a study of T cell repertoires in cytomegalovirus infection (dated by TCRdb to 2018 to 2020). In terms of the full investigation: Recently identified HLA-C-restricted CMV epitopes, whose presentation resists viral immunomodulation, were targeted by peptide stimulations together with well-studied HLA-B-restricted epitopes. Donor HLA type was relevant to the analysis, because carriage of CMV infection together with the matching HLA type was indicated by public TCR beta signatures. General study outcomes and caveats: The ex vivo response was dominated by HLA-C-restricted CMV-specific TCR beta clonotypes, which also provided the single most frequent clonotype in two of eight donors. Carriers of CMV infection plus the relevant HLA type were discriminated by the cumulative frequency of public TCR beta family members in the study cohort and in an independent approximately 400-donor cohort.

According to the study, the label for this sample's treatment or condition signals: in vitro stimulation with specific CMV peptide epitopes to enrich CMV-specific T cells. This clonotype was observed a single time. Its specific antigen is unknown. No base quality information exists; no much larger clone differs at one position. Weak support is all one read offers. These reads were obtained on an Illumina HiSeq 1500. TCRdb passed the public sequencing reads through fastp at Q25 and MiXCR, retaining productive beta sequences. Under each unique CDR3 protein, matching rows form one entry showing the most common genes and DNA. Recorded for this sample are a few hundred thousand distinct CDR3 sequences; about 42% of them occurred a single time. Together, the top ten hold around two fifths of the sample. Sequencing used cultured PBMCs, obtained from culture after CMV antigen stimulation. The sequence was obtained from a human donor in good health (CMV status not recorded). Some clones in this sample may be carry-over from other donors' samples.

The CDR3 here reads CASSYSPSGVINSYEQYF. The base sequence is TGTGCCAGCAGTTATAGCCCCTCCGGGGTAATCAACTCCTACGAGCAGTACTTC. Recombination linked TRBV6-2 or TRBV6-3 to TRBJ2-7; TRBD2 might be the D gene, on 5 matching bases. Spanning cysteine to phenylalanine, the CDR3 consists of 18 amino acids. Of all the DNA, just the CDR3 is kept, 54 bases in frame from base 1. V loses 3 bases of germline sequence and J loses 0 bases, and the interval between the two ends is 21 bases. CDR1 and CDR2 (MNHEY, SVGEGT) derive from the germline V gene.